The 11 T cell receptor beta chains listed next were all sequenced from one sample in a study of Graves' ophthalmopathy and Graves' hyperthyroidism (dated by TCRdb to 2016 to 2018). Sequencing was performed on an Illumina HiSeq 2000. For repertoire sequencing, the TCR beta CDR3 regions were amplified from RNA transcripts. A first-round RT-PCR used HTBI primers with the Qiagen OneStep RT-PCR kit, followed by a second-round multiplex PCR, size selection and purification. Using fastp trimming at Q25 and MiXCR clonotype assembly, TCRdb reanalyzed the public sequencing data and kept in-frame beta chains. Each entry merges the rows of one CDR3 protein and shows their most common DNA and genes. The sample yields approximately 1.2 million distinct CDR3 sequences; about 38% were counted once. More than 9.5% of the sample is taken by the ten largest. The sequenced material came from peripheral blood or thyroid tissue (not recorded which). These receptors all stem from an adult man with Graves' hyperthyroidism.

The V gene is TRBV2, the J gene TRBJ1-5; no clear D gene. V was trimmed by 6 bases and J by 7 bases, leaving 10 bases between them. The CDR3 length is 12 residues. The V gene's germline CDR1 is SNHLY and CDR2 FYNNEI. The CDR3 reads CASSSDGQPQHF. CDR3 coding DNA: TGTGCCAGCAGCTCTGATGGGCAGCCCCAGCATTTT.

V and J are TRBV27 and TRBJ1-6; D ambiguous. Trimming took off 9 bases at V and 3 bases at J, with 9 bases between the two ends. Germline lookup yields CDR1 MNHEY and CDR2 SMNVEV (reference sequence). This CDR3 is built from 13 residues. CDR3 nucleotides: TGTGCCAGTGGACTGAACTATAATTCACCCCTCCACTTT. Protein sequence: CASGLNYNSPLHF.

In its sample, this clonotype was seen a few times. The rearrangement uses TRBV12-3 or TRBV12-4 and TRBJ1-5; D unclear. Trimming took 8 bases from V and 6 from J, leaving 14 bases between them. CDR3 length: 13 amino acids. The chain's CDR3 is CASAAQVAQPQHF. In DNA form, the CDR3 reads TGTGCCAGCGCTGCCCAGGTTGCTCAGCCCCAGCATTTT.

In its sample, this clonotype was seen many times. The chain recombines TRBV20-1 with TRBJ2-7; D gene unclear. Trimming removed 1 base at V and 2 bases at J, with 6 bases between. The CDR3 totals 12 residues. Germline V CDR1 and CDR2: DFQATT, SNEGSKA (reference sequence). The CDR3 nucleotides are TGCAGTGCTAGAGCCAGGACCTACGAGCAGTACTTC. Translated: CSARARTYEQYF.

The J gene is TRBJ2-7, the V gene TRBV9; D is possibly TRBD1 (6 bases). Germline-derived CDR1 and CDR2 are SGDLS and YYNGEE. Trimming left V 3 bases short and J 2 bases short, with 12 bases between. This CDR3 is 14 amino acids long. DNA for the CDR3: TGTGCCAGCAGCGAGGGGGACGGCCCCTACGAGCAGTACTTC. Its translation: CASSEGDGPYEQYF.

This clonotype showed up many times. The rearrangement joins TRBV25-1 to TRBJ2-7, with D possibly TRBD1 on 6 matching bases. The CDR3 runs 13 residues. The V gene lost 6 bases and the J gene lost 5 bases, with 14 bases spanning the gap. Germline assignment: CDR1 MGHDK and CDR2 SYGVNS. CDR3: CASRDRLFDEQYF. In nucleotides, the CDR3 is TGTGCCAGCAGAGACAGGCTTTTCGACGAGCAGTACTTC.

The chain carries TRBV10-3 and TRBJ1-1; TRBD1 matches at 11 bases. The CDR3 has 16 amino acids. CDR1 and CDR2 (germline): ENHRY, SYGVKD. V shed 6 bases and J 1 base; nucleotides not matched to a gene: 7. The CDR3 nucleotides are TGTGCCATCAGCTCCGGGACAGGGGGTAGGAACACTGAAGCTTTCTTT. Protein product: CAISSGTGGRNTEAFF.

CDR3 sequence reads: CASSSGQGNEETQYF. CDR3 in DNA: TGCGCCAGCAGCAGCGGACAGGGAAATGAAGAGACCCAGTACTTC. This chain links TRBV5-1 with TRBJ2-5; 8 bases line up with TRBD1. The V segment lost 4 bases and the J segment 3 bases; nucleotides outside the gene matches: 8. The CDR3 length is 15 residues. Germline V gene sequence: CDR1 SGHRS, CDR2 YFSETQ.

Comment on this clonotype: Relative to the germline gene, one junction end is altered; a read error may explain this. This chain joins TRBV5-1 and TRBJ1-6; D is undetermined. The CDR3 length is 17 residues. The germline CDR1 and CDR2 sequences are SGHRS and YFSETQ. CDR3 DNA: TGTGCCAGCAGCTTATTCCCGGGTGGGTCCTATAATTCACCCCTCCACTTT. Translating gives CASSLFPGGSYNSPLHF.

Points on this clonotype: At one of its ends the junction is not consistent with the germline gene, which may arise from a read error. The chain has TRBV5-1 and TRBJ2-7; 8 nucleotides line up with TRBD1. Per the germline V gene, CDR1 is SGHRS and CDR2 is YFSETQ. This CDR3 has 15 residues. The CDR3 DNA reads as TGCGCCAGCACCTTGGAGGGACAGGTATCCTACGAGCAGTACTTC. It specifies CASTLEGQVSYEQYF.

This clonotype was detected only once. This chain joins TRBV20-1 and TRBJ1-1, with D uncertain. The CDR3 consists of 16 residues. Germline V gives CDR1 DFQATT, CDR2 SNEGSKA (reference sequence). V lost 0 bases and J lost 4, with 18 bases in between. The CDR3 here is CSARDKHRAWGTEAFF. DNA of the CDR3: TGCAGTGCTAGAGATAAACACCGGGCATGGGGCACTGAAGCTTTCTTT.